What follows describes a single T cell receptor beta chain. The sample originates from a study of T-cell memory formation after mild COVID-19. One entry per CDR3 protein, called by TCRdb with MiXCR from the 5' RACE reads. The repertoire holds 500,000 to 600,000 distinct CDR3 sequences, with 18% as singletons. With 5 bases removed from V and 4 bases from J, the gap between germline ends came to 11 bases. The germline V gene has CDR1 LGHDT and CDR2 YNNKEL (reference sequence). This CDR3 is 13 amino acids long. The TCR comes from an adult woman who had mild COVID-19 (a few samples of this study predate the infection). Cell type and time point are not known. The chain employs TRBV3-1 and TRBJ2-5, with D hard to call. Sequencing was done on a sample of PBMCs or a T cell subset sorted from them (not recorded which). CDR3 loop: CASSSWVGETQYF. The CDR3 DNA reads TGTGCCAGCAGCTCCTGGGTAGGAGAGACCCAGTACTTC.